This TCR beta chain was sequenced for a study of blood T cell repertoires in COVID-19. Study context: COVID-19 samples, acute and convalescent, were from the United States, Italy and Spain. PBMCs, B-cell-depleted T cells, or T cells provided the cDNA or gDNA that made up the material.

This clone was detected once. Original methodology: Estimation of nucleated cell counts relied on the amplification of reference gene primers. This table comes from immunoSEQ multiplex PCR, and its TCRdb copy is limited to in-frame clones, with some not included. V, J and clone size derive from that table, while D and trimming were established from the DNA sequence. The sample has 190,000 or so clones; 78% are singletons. Trimming at V came to 1 base and at J to 5 bases, leaving 4 bases not matched to a gene. From germline, CDR1 is SGHDT and CDR2 YYEEEE. This CDR3 has 14 amino acids. The sample was peripheral blood. The TCR comes from a woman older than 75 with active or convalescent COVID-19. The V gene is TRBV5-6, the J gene TRBJ1-1; 8 nucleotides line up with TRBD1. The CDR3 reads CASSLWTGLTEAFF. DNA for the CDR3: TGTGCCAGCAGCTTGTGGACAGGGCTAACTGAAGCTTTCTTT.